The source of this T cell receptor beta chain is a study of blood T cell repertoires in COVID-19. V lost 6 bases and J lost 8; bases outside the gene matches: 13. CDR1 and CDR2 (germline): MDHEN, SYDVKM. The CDR3 has 16 amino acids. The protocol was immunoSEQ multiplex PCR, while the TCRdb copy is restricted to in-frame clones and leaves out a portion. This table holds roughly 260,000 clones, roughly 87% found once. The specimen was PBMCs or T cells enriched from blood (not recorded which). The genes are TRBV28 and TRBJ1-2, with 12 bases aligning to TRBD1. This receptor was obtained from a woman aged 30 to 39 with acute COVID-19. DNA of the CDR3: TGTGCCAGCAGCCCCCACTCAGGGACAGGGGGCGGCGGCTACACCTTC. It encodes CASSPHSGTGGGGYTF.